These T cell receptor beta chains were read from a single sample in a study of T cells after yellow fever vaccination. TCRdb used MiXCR to reprocess the 5' RACE reads, holding one entry per CDR3 protein. Among about 400,000 distinct CDR3 sequences listed, roughly 11% were seen once. Here the sequenced sample was PBMCs, taken on the day of the first yellow fever vaccination. Receptor source: a man between 18 and 29 years old who received the YFV17D yellow fever vaccine. The CDR3 runs from the conserved cysteine through the conserved F or W. The order of the fields is D gene, J gene, clone size, V gene, CDR3 protein, CDR3 DNA. The D gene is left open where the match is weak. Rows may omit the clone size; those that give it use once, few, many or a size class.

d_call: -; j_call: TRBJ2-3; clone_size: many; v_call: TRBV30; cdr3_aa: CAWRFADTQYF; cdr3_nt: TGTGCCTGGCGTTTCGCAGATACGCAGTATTTT
d_call: TRBD1; j_call: TRBJ2-7; clone_size: -; v_call: TRBV12-3/TRBV12-4; cdr3_aa: CASSLTGTGDYEQYF; cdr3_nt: TGTGCCAGCAGTTTGACCGGGACAGGGGACTACGAGCAGTACTTC
d_call: -; j_call: TRBJ2-1; clone_size: -; v_call: TRBV27; cdr3_aa: CASSSGDEQFF; cdr3_nt: TGTGCCAGCAGTTCAGGGGATGAGCAGTTCTTC
d_call: -; j_call: TRBJ1-6; clone_size: -; v_call: TRBV7-6; cdr3_aa: CASSSDGNNSPLHF; cdr3_nt: TGTGCCAGCAGCTCTGACGGAAATAATTCACCCCTCCACTTT
d_call: -; j_call: TRBJ1-5; clone_size: -; v_call: TRBV5-6; cdr3_aa: CASSSLNRPQHF; cdr3_nt: TGTGCCAGCAGTTCCTTAAATCGGCCCCAGCATTTT
d_call: -; j_call: TRBJ1-4; clone_size: -; v_call: TRBV12-3/TRBV12-4; cdr3_aa: CASRRGNEKLFF; cdr3_nt: TGTGCCAGCAGACGAGGAAATGAAAAACTGTTTTTT
d_call: -; j_call: TRBJ2-4; clone_size: many; v_call: TRBV15; cdr3_aa: CATSLTPEDGNIQYF; cdr3_nt: TGTGCCACCAGCCTAACCCCGGAGGATGGGAACATTCAGTACTTC
d_call: TRBD1; j_call: TRBJ1-3; clone_size: -; v_call: TRBV5-4; cdr3_aa: CASSHRTGPGNTIYF; cdr3_nt: TGTGCCAGCAGCCATCGGACAGGCCCTGGAAACACCATATATTTT
d_call: TRBD1; j_call: TRBJ2-7; clone_size: few; v_call: TRBV7-9; cdr3_aa: CASSLAELGQGHNEQYF; cdr3_nt: TGTGCCAGCAGCTTAGCAGAGCTGGGACAGGGGCATAACGAGCAGTACTTC
d_call: -; j_call: TRBJ2-1; clone_size: many; v_call: TRBV3-1; cdr3_aa: CASSQDGSRAHYNEQFF; cdr3_nt: TGTGCCAGCAGCCAAGATGGATCCCGAGCCCACTACAATGAGCAGTTCTTC
d_call: TRBD1; j_call: TRBJ1-1; clone_size: few; v_call: TRBV12-3/TRBV12-4; cdr3_aa: CASRTTGQAFF; cdr3_nt: TGTGCCAGCAGGACGACAGGGCAAGCTTTCTTT
d_call: -; j_call: TRBJ1-5; clone_size: few; v_call: TRBV5-1; cdr3_aa: CASSLGADLQPQHF; cdr3_nt: TGCGCCAGCAGCTTGGGGGCAGATTTGCAGCCCCAGCATTTT
d_call: TRBD2; j_call: TRBJ2-1; clone_size: -; v_call: TRBV29-1; cdr3_aa: CSVALTSGGAGNEQFF; cdr3_nt: TGCAGCGTTGCCCTGACTAGCGGGGGGGCCGGCAATGAGCAGTTCTTC
d_call: -; j_call: TRBJ1-2; clone_size: -; v_call: TRBV12-3/TRBV12-4; cdr3_aa: CASSFRSALPYGGYTF; cdr3_nt: TGTGCCAGCAGTTTTCGGTCAGCGCTACCCTACGGGGGCTACACCTTC
d_call: -; j_call: TRBJ1-1; clone_size: -; v_call: TRBV4-2; cdr3_aa: CASSQESGGGNTEAFF; cdr3_nt: TGTGCCAGCAGCCAAGAAAGTGGGGGAGGGAACACTGAAGCTTTCTTT
d_call: -; j_call: TRBJ1-2; clone_size: -; v_call: TRBV6-1; cdr3_aa: CASSTADGYGYTF; cdr3_nt: TGTGCCAGCAGTACGGCGGATGGCTATGGCTACACCTTC
d_call: -; j_call: TRBJ1-2; clone_size: many; v_call: TRBV7-2; cdr3_aa: CASSLAATRANYGYTF; cdr3_nt: TGTGCCAGCAGCTTAGCAGCGACTCGAGCTAACTATGGCTACACCTTC
d_call: -; j_call: TRBJ2-5; clone_size: -; v_call: TRBV11-2; cdr3_aa: CASSLDRWRRETQYF; cdr3_nt: TGTGCCAGCAGCTTAGATCGGTGGCGGCGAGAGACCCAGTACTTC
d_call: TRBD2; j_call: TRBJ2-1; clone_size: -; v_call: TRBV4-3; cdr3_aa: CASSQDSLSGGPQEQFF; cdr3_nt: TGCGCCAGCAGCCAAGATTCTCTTAGCGGGGGGCCCCAAGAGCAGTTCTTC
d_call: -; j_call: TRBJ2-6; clone_size: few; v_call: TRBV2; cdr3_aa: CASNGQISGANVLTF; cdr3_nt: TGTGCCAGCAATGGACAGATCTCTGGGGCCAACGTCCTGACTTTC
d_call: -; j_call: TRBJ2-3; clone_size: many; v_call: TRBV7-2; cdr3_aa: CASSLVGGYTQYF; cdr3_nt: TGTGCCAGCAGCTTAGTAGGGGGATATACGCAGTATTTT
d_call: -; j_call: TRBJ1-5; clone_size: -; v_call: TRBV5-5; cdr3_aa: CASSLPGAYQPQHF; cdr3_nt: TGTGCCAGCAGCTTACCGGGCGCATATCAGCCCCAGCATTTT
d_call: -; j_call: TRBJ2-7; clone_size: few; v_call: TRBV12-3/TRBV12-4; cdr3_aa: CASTKGQGWQYF; cdr3_nt: TGTGCCAGCACAAAGGGCCAGGGATGGCAGTACTTC
d_call: TRBD2; j_call: TRBJ2-5; clone_size: many; v_call: TRBV15; cdr3_aa: CATSREKISGGGETQYF; cdr3_nt: TGTGCCACCAGCAGAGAAAAAATTAGCGGGGGCGGAGAGACCCAGTACTTC
d_call: TRBD1; j_call: TRBJ1-3; clone_size: -; v_call: TRBV12-3/TRBV12-4; cdr3_aa: CASSFSGGGNTIYF; cdr3_nt: TGTGCCAGCAGTTTCTCAGGGGGTGGAAACACCATATATTTT
d_call: -; j_call: TRBJ2-1; clone_size: -; v_call: TRBV7-9; cdr3_aa: CASSPTTATPHNEQFF; cdr3_nt: TGTGCCAGCAGCCCGACGACAGCCACCCCCCACAATGAGCAGTTCTTC
d_call: -; j_call: TRBJ1-6; clone_size: few; v_call: TRBV5-5; cdr3_aa: CASSLEYGSPLHF; cdr3_nt: TGTGCCAGCAGCTTGGAGTACGGTTCACCCCTCCACTTT
d_call: -; j_call: TRBJ1-2; clone_size: few; v_call: TRBV6-4; cdr3_aa: CASRSETGANYGYTF; cdr3_nt: TGTGCCAGCAGATCAGAGACAGGAGCTAACTATGGCTACACCTTC
d_call: -; j_call: TRBJ2-5; clone_size: -; v_call: TRBV5-1; cdr3_aa: CASSSAQTVQETQYF; cdr3_nt: TGCGCCAGCAGCTCCGCACAGACAGTCCAGGAGACCCAGTACTTC
d_call: -; j_call: TRBJ2-3; clone_size: -; v_call: TRBV5-1; cdr3_aa: CASSSTNTDTQYF; cdr3_nt: TGCGCCAGCAGCTCGACTAACACAGATACGCAGTATTTT
d_call: -; j_call: TRBJ2-5; clone_size: few; v_call: TRBV4-1; cdr3_aa: CASSRSGTAQETQYF; cdr3_nt: TGCGCCAGCAGCCGATCGGGAACAGCTCAAGAGACCCAGTACTTC
d_call: -; j_call: TRBJ1-1; clone_size: -; v_call: TRBV6-1; cdr3_aa: CATNSMMNTEAFF; cdr3_nt: TGTGCCACCAACAGCATGATGAACACTGAAGCTTTCTTT
d_call: -; j_call: TRBJ2-5; clone_size: -; v_call: TRBV4-1; cdr3_aa: CASSQTAFVETQYF; cdr3_nt: TGCGCCAGCAGCCAGACGGCCTTTGTGGAGACCCAGTACTTC
d_call: -; j_call: TRBJ2-4; clone_size: -; v_call: TRBV24-1; cdr3_aa: CATSDHPAMAKNIQYF; cdr3_nt: TGTGCCACCAGTGATCACCCAGCGATGGCCAAAAACATTCAGTACTTC
d_call: -; j_call: TRBJ2-1; clone_size: -; v_call: TRBV20-1; cdr3_aa: CSARDGYGLTMVGNEQFF; cdr3_nt: TGCAGTGCTAGAGATGGGTATGGGTTGACAATGGTGGGCAATGAGCAGTTCTTC
d_call: -; j_call: TRBJ2-5; clone_size: few; v_call: TRBV5-1; cdr3_aa: CASMGDAGETQYF; cdr3_nt: TGCGCCAGCATGGGGGACGCAGGGGAGACCCAGTACTTC
d_call: TRBD1; j_call: TRBJ2-2; clone_size: few; v_call: TRBV6-2/TRBV6-3; cdr3_aa: CASSYARDRGSGELFF; cdr3_nt: TGTGCCAGCAGTTACGCCCGGGACAGGGGGTCCGGGGAGCTGTTTTTT
d_call: -; j_call: TRBJ2-7; clone_size: -; v_call: TRBV18; cdr3_aa: CASSPRIVNEQYF; cdr3_nt: TGTGCCAGCTCACCAAGAATCGTAAACGAGCAGTACTTC
d_call: -; j_call: TRBJ2-5; clone_size: many; v_call: TRBV7-8; cdr3_aa: CASSLSAGAPSWETQYF; cdr3_nt: TGTGCCAGCAGCCTAAGTGCAGGGGCCCCATCGTGGGAGACCCAGTACTTC
d_call: -; j_call: TRBJ1-6; clone_size: -; v_call: TRBV4-1; cdr3_aa: CASSQGGQVDSPLHF; cdr3_nt: TGCGCCAGCAGCCAAGGGGGGCAGGTCGATTCACCCCTCCACTTT
d_call: TRBD1; j_call: TRBJ1-5; clone_size: -; v_call: TRBV7-9; cdr3_aa: CASSPQTGGGEPQHF; cdr3_nt: TGTGCCAGCAGCCCGCAGACAGGGGGCGGGGAGCCCCAGCATTTT
d_call: TRBD1; j_call: TRBJ1-4; clone_size: -; v_call: TRBV20-1; cdr3_aa: CSARDRTGFGEKLFF; cdr3_nt: TGCAGTGCTAGAGATCGGACAGGGTTCGGTGAAAAACTGTTTTTT
d_call: -; j_call: TRBJ2-1; clone_size: few; v_call: TRBV6-5; cdr3_aa: CASSYVSYSYNEQFF; cdr3_nt: TGTGCCAGCAGTTACGTCTCCTACTCCTACAATGAACAGTTCTTC
d_call: -; j_call: TRBJ2-7; clone_size: -; v_call: TRBV18; cdr3_aa: CASSPVGRPIEQYF; cdr3_nt: TGTGCCAGCTCACCTGTTGGACGTCCTATCGAGCAGTACTTC